The 23 T cell receptor beta chains given below trace back to one sample, sequenced in a study of T-cell reconstitution after alpha-beta-depleted transplantation in children. It was with unique molecular identifiers that the TCRbeta library was prepared. TCRdb used MiXCR to reprocess the PCR reads, holding one entry per CDR3 protein. The sample consists of some 250,000 distinct CDR3 sequences, approximately 12% of them appearing once. The source material was PBMCs from the stem cell graft donor, sampled from the stem cell graft. These receptors were obtained from a human donor who donated a stem cell graft to a child with acute lymphoblastic leukemia.

This clonotype came up many times. The gene calls are TRBV6-1 and TRBJ1-1; D uncertain. This CDR3 has 11 residues. The V end lost 10 bases, the J end lost 2 bases, and 8 bases lay between the germline ends. Germline V CDR1 and CDR2: MNHNS, SASEGT. Written as DNA, the CDR3 is TGTGCCATGTATACCAACACTGAAGCTTTCTTT. Its translation: CAMYTNTEAFF.

This clonotype was observed at least ten times. This rearrangement joins TRBV7-9 to TRBJ1-2; D is perhaps TRBD1 (6 bases). This CDR3 spans 14 amino acids. The germline CDR1 and CDR2 sequences are SEHNR and FQNEAQ (reference sequence). Trimming removed 0 bases from V and 2 bases from J, with 7 bases in between. This chain's CDR3 is CASSLADSNYGYTF. DNA of the CDR3: TGTGCCAGCAGCTTAGCGGACAGCAACTATGGCTACACCTTC. The variable domain in full, completed from reference TRBV7-9 and TRBJ1-2, reads DTGVSQNPRHKITKRGQNVTFRCDPISEHNRLYWYRQTLGQGPEFLTYFQNEAQLEKSRLLSDRFSAERPKGSFSTLEIQRTEQGDSAMYLCASSLADSNYGYTFGSGTRLTVV.

This clonotype came up many times. J is TRBJ1-6 and V is TRBV28; possibly TRBD1 for D (6 bases). Trimming shortened V by 8 bases and J by 9 bases, and 14 bases separated the two germline ends. Germline-derived CDR1 and CDR2 are MDHEN and SYDVKM. This CDR3 is built from 13 residues. CDR3 bases: TGTGCCAGCCGCCGGGACACCATTTCACCCCTCCACTTT. It yields the protein CASRRDTISPLHF.

This clonotype showed up many times. The chain joins TRBV14 to TRBJ1-5, with D unresolved. Germline-derived CDR1 and CDR2 are SGHDN and FVKESK. V gave up 5 bases and J gave up 7 bases, with 12 bases separating them. This CDR3 contains 13 residues. The CDR3 DNA reads TGTGCCAGCAGCTCGCATCTTGAACAGCCCCAGCATTTT. Protein: CASSSHLEQPQHF. Using reference TRBV14 and TRBJ1-5 for the parts outside the CDR3, the full variable domain is EAGVTQFPSHSVIEKGQTVTLRCDPISGHDNLYWYRRVMGKEIKFLLHFVKESKQDESGMPNNRFLAERTGGTYSTLKVQPAELEDSGVYFCASSSHLEQPQHFGDGTRLSIL.

This clonotype was counted many times. The chain links TRBV9 to TRBJ2-2, with a possible D match to TRBD1 (7 bases). V was shortened by 3 bases and J by 5 bases, with 20 bases between the two germline ends. The CDR3 has 17 amino acids. Germline values: CDR1 SGDLS, CDR2 YYNGEE. The chain's CDR3 is CASSEGGGTVKTGELFF. In DNA, the CDR3 is TGTGCCAGCAGCGAGGGTGGGGGGACAGTAAAAACCGGGGAGCTGTTTTTT.

The CDR3 nucleotides are TGTGCCAGCAGCTTGGGAGGTCGGAGTCCCTATGGCTACACCTTC. Protein product: CASSLGGRSPYGYTF. The rearrangement links TRBV5-8 to TRBJ1-2; D is unclear. CDR3 length: 15 residues. Germline V lookup: CDR1 SGHTS, CDR2 YDEGEE. V shed 0 bases and J shed 4 bases, with 13 bases lying between them.

This clonotype showed up many times. This chain joins TRBV6-4 and TRBJ1-5; D call uncertain. The V and J ends lost 0 bases and 10 bases respectively, with 16 bases between them. The CDR3 is 15 amino acids. CDR1 is MRHNA, CDR2 SNTAGT, per germline. The CDR3 is CASSDSDEGMNPQHF. The CDR3 region has the DNA TGTGCCAGCAGTGACTCGGATGAGGGTATGAACCCCCAGCATTTT.

This clonotype was recorded once. A clone one base away is much larger, so this may be a read error. The chain couples TRBV7-8 to TRBJ1-1; 8 bases fit TRBD1. Germline CDR1 is SGHVS and CDR2 is FQNEAQ. The V and J ends lost 8 bases and 9 bases, in that order; junction bases with no gene match: 11. The CDR3 has 13 residues. CDR3 coding DNA: TGTGCCAGCCGGACAGGGATGAAGACTAAAGCTTTCTTT. As protein: CASRTGMKTKAFF.

Many counts were recorded for this clonotype. The V call is TRBV12-3 or TRBV12-4, the J call TRBJ2-3, with D possibly being TRBD1 or TRBD2 (5 bases each). V lost 1 base and J 4 bases, leaving 21 bases between the germline ends. The CDR3 length is 18 residues. The DNA for the CDR3 is TGTGCCAGCAGTTTAGGAGGGGTTACAGTAATGAGTGCAGATACGCAGTATTTT. This translates into CASSLGGVTVMSADTQYF.

Many counts were recorded for this clonotype. The chain has TRBV28 and TRBJ1-5; maybe TRBD1 (5 bases). The CDR3 is made up of 14 amino acids. With 2 bases removed from V and 9 bases from J, the gap between germline ends came to 14 bases. The germline V gene has CDR1 MDHEN and CDR2 SYDVKM. CDR3 sequence (DNA): TGTGCCAGCAGTTTAGGGCAGGGCCAAGGGCCCCAGCATTTT. It translates to CASSLGQGQGPQHF.

This chain uses TRBV11-2 with TRBJ2-5; 8 bases are a match to TRBD1. Germline CDR1 reads SGHAT; CDR2 reads FQNNGV. J was trimmed by 2 bases and V by 7 bases; bases with no gene match: 21. This CDR3 is 19 amino acids long. The CDR3 is CASTNLIPGQEIIQETQYF. As DNA, the CDR3 is TGTGCCAGCACCAACCTGATCCCGGGACAGGAGATCATTCAAGAGACCCAGTACTTC.

This clonotype was detected a few times. The gene calls are TRBV5-4 and TRBJ2-3, with D possibly matching TRBD2 (6 bases). The V gene's germline CDR1 is SGHNT and CDR2 YYREEE (reference sequence). The CDR3 is 15 amino acids. Trimming stripped 3 bases from V and 0 bases from J, with 11 bases between. This chain's CDR3 is CASSSLAMSTDTQYF. The DNA of the CDR3 is TGTGCCAGCAGCTCTCTAGCGATGAGCACAGATACGCAGTATTTT.

This clonotype was found many times. The chain is built from TRBV7-2 and TRBJ2-1; D gene ambiguous. Germline CDR1 is SGHTA and CDR2 is FQGNSA. With 3 bases removed from V and 5 bases from J, the gap between germline ends came to 8 bases. The CDR3 contains 13 residues. For the CDR3, the DNA is TGTGCCAGCAGCTTCGGGTCTAACAATGAGCAGTTCTTC. Translation: CASSFGSNNEQFF. The full variable domain, completed using reference TRBV7-2 and TRBJ2-1, is GAGVSQSPSNKVTEKGKDVELRCDPISGHTALYWYRQSLGQGLEFLIYFQGNSAPDKSGLPSDRFSAERTGGSVSTLTIQRTQQEDSAVYLCASSFGSNNEQFFGPGTRLTVL.

The chain combines TRBV18 with TRBJ2-4, with no clear D. V was trimmed by 0 bases and J by 9 bases, leaving 6 bases between them. The CDR3 spans 12 residues. The germline V gene encodes CDR1 KGHSH and CDR2 LQKENI. For the CDR3, the DNA is TGTGCCAGCTCACCACCGCTGGGCATTCAGTACTTC. This sequence encodes CASSPPLGIQYF.

Remarks on this clonotype: This may be a read error, as it is one base from a much larger clone. The CDR3 is CASSVRAGNNDQFF. CDR3 sequence (DNA): TGTGCCAGCAGCGTGCGGGCTGGAAACAATGACCAGTTCTTC. V is TRBV5-8 and J is TRBJ2-1; D is possibly TRBD2 (5 bases). This CDR3 comprises 14 residues. The germline gives CDR1 SGHTS, CDR2 YDEGEE.

The table lists this clonotype with a few counts. CDR3 in amino acids: CASSREGGSYNEQFF. The CDR3 DNA reads as TGCGCCAGCAGCCGAGAAGGGGGCTCCTACAATGAGCAGTTCTTC. The rearrangement joins TRBV4-3 to TRBJ2-1; weak D call: TRBD1 (6 bases). Per germline, CDR1 LGHNA and CDR2 YSLEER. V lost 4 bases and J 0 bases, leaving 10 bases between the germline ends. The CDR3 contains 15 residues.

This clonotype was counted only a few times. The chain joins TRBV18 to TRBJ2-5, with D perhaps matching TRBD2 (6 bases). Looked up from germline, CDR1 is KGHSH and CDR2 is LQKENI. The CDR3 loop spans 15 amino acids. V lost 1 base and J 4 bases, leaving 13 bases between the germline ends. The chain's CDR3 is CASSPRGGAAETQYF. The DNA of the CDR3 is TGTGCCAGCTCACCACGAGGAGGGGCGGCAGAGACCCAGTACTTC.

Ten or more counts support this clonotype. The rearrangement links TRBV6-1 to TRBJ2-6; 8 bases are a match to TRBD2. CDR1 is MNHNS, CDR2 SASEGT, per germline. The CDR3 totals 16 residues. Trimming at V came to 6 bases and at J to 2 bases, leaving 6 bases not matched to a gene. The CDR3 DNA sequence: TGTGCCAGCAGCCCCATCGGGGGGGCTGGGGCCAACGTCCTGACTTTC. Its translation: CASSPIGGAGANVLTF.

The table lists this clonotype with many counts. V and J are TRBV29-1 and TRBJ2-7, with 8 bases identical to TRBD1. Losses at the gene ends were 6 bases for V and 1 base for J; bases not matched to a gene: 8. The length of the CDR3 is 14 residues. Germline values: CDR1 SQVTM, CDR2 ANQGSEA. Here the CDR3 DNA reads TGCAGCGTATCCAGGGGGCGACCTTCCTACGAGCAGTACTTC. Translation: CSVSRGRPSYEQYF.

This clonotype was detected ten times or more. This chain connects TRBV5-6 to TRBJ2-1, with a possible D match to TRBD1 (5 bases). The germline V gene encodes CDR1 SGHDT and CDR2 YYEEEE. The CDR3 spans 15 residues. With 0 bases removed from V and 0 bases from J, the gap between germline ends came to 7 bases. CDR3 bases: TGTGCCAGCAGCTTGGCAGGGAACTCCTACAATGAGCAGTTCTTC. It translates to CASSLAGNSYNEQFF.

For this clonotype: A much bigger clone sits one base away, suggesting this may be a read error. The V gene is TRBV5-1, the J gene TRBJ2-1, with TRBD1 matching over 12 bases. The CDR3 sequence is 16 residues long. Germline assignment: CDR1 SGHRS and CDR2 YFSETQ. CDR3 in amino acids: CASSLFRDRGHNDQFF. The CDR3 nucleotides are TGCGCCAGCAGCTTGTTCCGGGACAGGGGGCACAATGACCAGTTCTTC.

The chain combines TRBV4-3 with TRBJ2-1; the match to TRBD2 covers 13 bases. V was pared by 0 bases and J by 7 bases, with 3 bases of the junction left unmatched. CDR1 is LGHNA, CDR2 YSLEER, per germline. The CDR3 contains 16 residues. The CDR3: CASSQEGLAGVNEQFF. In nucleotides, the CDR3 is TGCGCCAGCAGCCAAGAAGGACTAGCGGGAGTTAATGAGCAGTTCTTC.

This clonotype was detected ten times or more. V usage is TRBV5-1 and J usage is TRBJ2-5; D might be TRBD2 (6 bases). In germline, CDR1 is SGHRS, CDR2 YFSETQ. CDR3 length: 15 residues. Trimming cost V 5 bases and J 4 bases, with 18 bases left between them. CDR3 loop: CASRAGTLVIETQYF. CDR3 sequence (DNA): TGCGCCAGCAGGGCCGGGACTCTCGTCATAGAGACCCAGTACTTC.